A single sample gave rise to the 13 T cell receptor beta chains below, sequenced in a study of control samples from healthy donors and cancer patients. Assay: immunoSEQ multiplex PCR; the TCRdb copy retains only in-frame clones and omits some. The sample contains tens of thousands of clones, roughly nine tenths of which appear only once. Sample: PBMCs. The receptors were gathered from a woman in her forties or fifties with colorectal cancer.

The chain uses TRBV5-6 and TRBJ1-2; unclear D gene. The CDR3 loop spans 13 amino acids. Deletions cut 4 bases from V and 2 bases from J, with 9 bases between. Germline CDR1 is SGHDT and CDR2 is YYEEEE. In nucleotides, the CDR3 is TGTGCCAGCAGCATCCAACAGAACTATGGCTACACCTTC. It translates to CASSIQQNYGYTF.

V usage is TRBV5-1 and J usage is TRBJ2-7; TRBD1 agrees at 8 bases. CDR1 is SGHRS and CDR2 is YFSETQ in the germline V gene. The V and J ends lost 5 bases and 6 bases, in that order; junction bases with no gene match: 10. This CDR3 contains 14 residues. CDR3 amino acids: CASRNAGGQAEQYV. Here the CDR3 DNA reads TGCGCCAGCAGGAACGCAGGGGGCCAGGCCGAGCAGTACGTC.

V usage is TRBV18 and J usage is TRBJ2-2; D is perhaps TRBD1 (5 bases). The CDR3 is 15 amino acids. Trimming took off 4 bases at V and 2 bases at J, with 11 bases between the two ends. CDR1 and CDR2 (germline): KGHSH, LQKENI. CDR3 in DNA: TGTGCCAGCTCACGTAAGACAGATAACACCGGGGAGCTGTTTTTT. This encodes CASSRKTDNTGELFF.

The chain employs TRBV19 and TRBJ1-6, with D tentatively TRBD1 (5 bases). The CDR3 has 13 amino acids. Germline loops: CDR1 LNHDA, CDR2 SQIVND (reference sequence). Trimming left V 5 bases short and J 10 bases short, with 12 bases between. CDR3: CASSSRDSSPLHF. As DNA, the CDR3 is TGTGCCAGTAGTTCGCGGGACTCGTCACCCCTCCACTTT.

This clone has just one count. This sequence joins TRBV5-6 and TRBJ1-4; unclear D gene. V shed 0 bases and J shed 8 bases, with 11 bases lying between them. Germline V CDR1 and CDR2: SGHDT, YYEEEE. The CDR3 is 14 amino acids. The DNA for the CDR3 is TGTGCCAGCAGCTTGGGCTCCATCGGCGAAAAACTGTTTTTT. This codes for CASSLGSIGEKLFF.

This clone was seen only once. The gene calls are TRBV6-2 or TRBV6-3 and TRBJ1-1; 10 nucleotides agree with TRBD1. The CDR3 is 13 residues long. The V segment lost 4 bases and the J segment 10 bases; nucleotides outside the gene matches: 6. Looked up from germline, CDR1 is MNHEY and CDR2 is SVGEGT. CDR3 sequence reads: CASSFPDRGLAFF. CDR3 in DNA: TGTGCCAGCAGTTTTCCGGACAGGGGGTTAGCTTTCTTT.

This chain links TRBV18 with TRBJ1-5; no firm D call. Between the trimmed V and J ends, which lost 6 bases and 2 bases, there was a span of 5 bases. There are 12 residues in the CDR3. Germline V CDR1 and CDR2: KGHSH, LQKENI. The CDR3 sequence is CASSSGNQPQHF. CDR3 DNA sequence: TGTGCCAGCTCTAGTGGCAATCAGCCCCAGCATTTT.

The J gene is TRBJ1-1, the V gene TRBV9; TRBD1 aligns across 9 bases. The CDR3 is 15 amino acids. Germline CDR1 and CDR2: SGDLS and YYNGEE. V shed 4 bases and J 4 bases; nucleotides not matched to a gene: 8. CDR3: CASSTGQGQVTEAFF. Written as DNA, the CDR3 is TGTGCCAGCAGCACGGGACAGGGACAGGTCACTGAAGCTTTCTTT.

The V and J genes are TRBV3-1 (or the pseudogene TRBV3-2) and TRBJ2-7, with 9 nucleotides matching TRBD1. Germline lookup yields CDR1 LGHDT and CDR2 YNNKEL (reference sequence). CDR3 length equals 13 residues. V shed 4 bases and J 5 bases; nucleotides not matched to a gene: 3. CDR3 DNA sequence: TGTGCCAGCAGCCGGGGGACAGGGAACGAGCAGTACGTC. It encodes CASSRGTGNEQYV.

This rearrangement joins TRBV19 to TRBJ1-5, with 9 bases matching TRBD1. The CDR3 sequence is 15 residues long. The V segment lost 8 bases and the J segment 9 bases; nucleotides outside the gene matches: 14. Germline CDR1 reads LNHDA; CDR2 reads SQIVND (reference sequence). CDR3 amino acids: CASGTSGTGTWPQHF. The DNA for the CDR3 is TGTGCCAGTGGTACATCCGGGACAGGGACGTGGCCCCAGCATTTT.

V and J are TRBV9 and TRBJ1-6; D gene ambiguous. In germline, CDR1 is SGDLS, CDR2 YYNGEE. This CDR3 region has 14 residues. Trimming pared 0 bases from V and 4 bases from J, leaving 5 bases between. CDR3 coding DNA: TGTGCCAGCAGCGTAGCCGAATATAATTCACCCCTCCACTTT. Encoded protein: CASSVAEYNSPLHF.

The chain combines TRBV6-1 with TRBJ2-3, with D tentatively TRBD1 or TRBD2 (6 bases each). The CDR3 runs 15 residues. From germline, CDR1 is MNHNS and CDR2 SASEGT. The ends were cut back, 0 bases at V and 4 bases at J, with 11 bases in the middle. The CDR3 DNA follows: TGTGCCAGCAGTGAAGCAAGGGGGGTGGCAGATACGCAGTATTTT. Protein product: CASSEARGVADTQYF.

The rearrangement joins TRBV6-5 to TRBJ2-6; unclear D gene. Trimming cost V 6 bases and J 1 base, with 7 bases left between them. CDR3 size: 14 residues. Germline V gene lookup returns CDR1 MNHEY and CDR2 SVGAGI. The CDR3 is CASRGRSGANVLTF. The DNA for the CDR3 is TGTGCCAGCAGGGGAAGATCTGGGGCCAACGTCCTGACTTTC.